This T cell receptor beta chain was obtained from a study of T-cell memory formation after mild COVID-19. Overall study: TCR clusters were largely donor specific.

Points from the study as a whole: In pre-infection memory, a portion of responding clones appeared, which suggested that cross-reactive memory joined.

TCRdb reanalysed the 5' RACE reads using MiXCR and keeps one entry per CDR3 protein. Of under 400,000 distinct CDR3 sequences listed, around 27% are singletons. As concerns this clonotype: No antigen is known for it.

The V end was cut by 3 bases, the J end by 2 bases, with 13 bases between. The CDR3 spans 15 residues. The V gene's germline CDR1 is SGHTA and CDR2 FQGTGA. This rearrangement joins TRBV7-3 to TRBJ1-2; D possibly corresponds to TRBD1 (5 bases). The sequencing input was PBMCs or a T cell subset sorted from them (not recorded which). The clonotype was recovered from an adult woman who had mild COVID-19 (a few samples of this study predate the infection). Cell type and time point are not known. The CDR3 loop reads CASSFGSGPNYGYTF. CDR3 coding DNA: TGTGCCAGCAGCTTCGGGTCAGGGCCCAACTATGGCTACACCTTC. Full variable domain (missing parts from reference TRBV7-3 and TRBJ1-2): GAGVSQTPSNKVTEKGKYVELRCDPISGHTALYWYRQSLGQGPEFLIYFQGTGAADDSGLPNDRFFAVRPEGSVSTLKIQRTERGDSAVYLCASSFGSGPNYGYTFGSGTRLTVV.